The rows below give T cell receptor beta chains drawn from one sample of a study of OX40 agonist ivuxolimab in advanced cancers. Some clones are missing from TCRdb's copy, which holds only in-frame ones; the method was immunoSEQ multiplex PCR. There are around 38,000 clones in the sample; 70% to 85% occur only once, and roughly 7.1% lies in the top ten. The source material was CD4+ or CD8+ T cells sorted from blood, sampled in a trial of the OX40 agonist ivuxolimab. The receptors were gathered from an adult with an advanced solid tumor such as melanoma, head and neck, liver or kidney cancer. Each CDR3 is given with its conserved first and last residue. Each record gives: J gene, V gene, CDR3 protein.

TRBJ1-5 TRBV5-1 CASSIAGARNQPQHF
TRBJ2-6 TRBV5-1 CASSAAGANVLTF
TRBJ2-7 TRBV2 CASSLVGLAGSYEQYF
TRBJ2-3 TRBV25-1 CASSGGRRQLARDTQYF
TRBJ1-2 TRBV30 CAWRPGRGLFFNYGYTF
TRBJ2-3 TRBV7-9 CASSPLAGDTDTQYF
TRBJ1-5 TRBV19 CASSARQPNQPQHF
TRBJ1-1 TRBV21-1 CASSKCSLRTGKNPVNTEAFF
TRBJ2-1 TRBV5-1 CASTIQAGVVNEQFF
TRBJ2-3 TRBV9 CASSVLTTDTQYF
TRBJ2-1 TRBV11-2 CASSRVIGGRYNEQFF
TRBJ2-1 TRBV10-3 CAIKWDVYNEQFF
TRBJ2-7 TRBV7-9 CASSFSERAVEQYF
TRBJ1-2 TRBV19 CASSRDGTYGYTF
TRBJ2-7 TRBV7-2 CASSPRAGVSEQYF
TRBJ1-2 TRBV6-5 CASSDTGTGNGYTF
TRBJ2-1 TRBV6-5 CASSRAGLGNNEQFF
TRBJ2-7 TRBV6-5 CASSSPGGPSYEQYF
TRBJ2-5 TRBV2 CASSDVGQETQYF
TRBJ1-4 TRBV7-2 CASSLVRTGNEKLFF
TRBJ1-1 TRBV7-7 CASSLRQNTEAFF
TRBJ1-6 TRBV5-4 CASSSGQPYNSPLHF